This T cell receptor beta chain stems from a study of cytomegalovirus exposure and HLA in healthy donors (TCRdb year 2017). About the investigation overall: According to an earlier analysis of a few hundred of the donors, 150 million to 200 million T cells yielded some 110 million unique TCR beta sequences and more than 250 Gb of sequence data. A later analysis re-examined previously published TCR beta repertoires from 500 to 700 donors and added high-resolution HLA genotyping to investigate patterns of TCR occurrence. Rather than using new phenotypic data, the later analysis identified candidate immune exposures from TCR beta sequences and from how often those sequences occurred across donors. Because of strong linkage in the cohort, roughly five DR-DQ haplotypes were treated as single units for association and clustering. Every discovery cohort repertoire had been produced on one sequencing platform. The genetic ancestry cluster associated with self-reported Caucasian donors included approximately 85% of the 398 genotyped donors. To decide whether each TCR beta V gene segment behaved as functional or pseudogenic, an earlier analysis of over 500 of the donors relied on high-throughput TCR beta sequencing. A later genetic analysis used genome-wide SNP genotypes for about 60% of the roughly 700 donors, treating that subset as a discovery cohort. Across about 370 genotyped donors of the cohort, an average of roughly 250,000 unique TCR beta nucleotide sequences per donor were sequenced, and approximately 19% of those sequences were non-productive. The study aimed to test whether signatures of past pathogen exposure could be identified by cataloging public T cell receptors. Donor age, sex, ethnicity and CMV serostatus were compiled alongside the repertoire data. The T cell repertoires of roughly 660 subjects were profiled by immunosequencing and related to cytomegalovirus serostatus. The study combined high-throughput TCR immunosequencing, statistical association of individual TCRs with disease status, and machine learning to predict cytomegalovirus infection status. An early release covering more than 500 HLA-typed donors comprised about 310 gigabases of sequencing data and tens of millions of unique TCR sequences. In addition to the first cohort of 650 to 750 subjects, a separate validation cohort of some 120 different subjects was used. The number of donors typed differed by locus, with about 629-630 for A, B, C, DRB1 and DQB1, roughly 520 for DQA1, nearly 610 for DPA1, and around 450 for DPB1. HLA typing included class I and class II loci at four-digit resolution. Overall study outcomes, separate from this receptor: In a later analysis, most CMV-associated TCR beta chains were found to appear HLA-restricted, with HLA associations seemingly driven largely by CMV exposure. Three of the identified cytomegalovirus-associated TCR beta chains were confirmed in vitro to be specific for cytomegalovirus antigens. The earlier analysis of around 600 of the donors excluded over 15 rarely observed V segments, including chromosome 9 orphons, because counts were too low. Some IMGT-functional V segments, including TRBV6-2 and TRBV6-3, could not be told apart with the 87-base-pair reads, so those segments were excluded. This cohort had only TCR beta chains sequenced, and the lack of alpha or paired-chain data limited which features could be detected. A later genetic analysis reported fewer N-insertions in productive TCRs among donors in an Asian-associated ancestry cluster than the 666-donor mean. Compared with equally common non-associated chains, HLA-associated TCR beta chains in a later analysis were more clonally expanded and had lower generation probabilities. The classifier was reported to diagnose cytomegalovirus status with high specificity and sensitivity in both the original cohort and the validation cohort. Roughly uniform sequencing depth across donors was assumed in presence/absence analyses, although this assumption may not hold. A further reported finding was that TCR beta sequences accurately predicted the HLA-A and HLA-B alleles for most subjects in the first cohort. Correlated functional status among segregating V segments might reflect linkage disequilibrium, but an unknown experimental factor could not be ruled out. Most TCR sequences were seen in very few donors, while some public TCRs were found in many individuals. Because some donors lacked HLA typing at each locus, the association tests relied only on the typed subset. In an earlier analysis of more than 450 of the donors, most TCR beta V segments were observed in productive rearrangements about 90% or about 30% of the time, broadly matching IMGT annotations. A cluster of highly shared sequence variants was judged likely to represent a technical artifact of the sequencing pipeline. Immune exposure information for the cohort was limited to CMV serostatus. Strong co-occurrence of HLA alleles, especially DR and DQ, made assigning TCR associations to individual alleles difficult. A total of fewer than 200 TCR beta chains were listed by the study as associated with cytomegalovirus. According to the authors, the approach could potentially be generalized to other disease states and immunological phenotypes. According to a later analysis, TCR association rates differed among HLA loci, with DRB1 alleles showing the most associated TCRs and HLA-C alleles showing the fewest. A later analysis associated about 18,000 TCR beta sequences with specific HLA alleles at a false discovery rate of 0.05. V-gene and J-gene trimming of TCR beta chains was associated with a missense DCLRE1C variant in a later genetic analysis, and the association was replicated in an independent cohort. According to a later analysis, parvovirus B19, influenza, CMV and Epstein-Barr virus appeared linked to several top co-occurrence clusters.

Via the germline V gene, CDR1 is SGHTA and CDR2 FQGNSA. From the cysteine up to the phenylalanine, the CDR3 has a length of 15 residues. Only CDR3 DNA remains: 45 bases, in frame from the first base. At the junction V is shortened by 1 base and J by 6 bases; bases outside the gene matches: 3. Library prep was done by the immunoSEQ multiplex PCR assay. For the multiplex PCR, a mixture combining 60 forward primers for TCR Vbeta segments and 13 reverse primers for TCR Jbeta segments was used. A multiplex PCR assay on genomic DNA amplified the CDR3 region of rearranged TCR beta genes. The amplified TCR beta libraries were sequenced on the Illumina HiSeq System as 87-base-pair reads. The authors' analysis ran thus. A later analysis counted approximately 84 million unique TCR beta chains across the 666 repertoires, and 10 million to 12 million of these chains were shared by at least two donors. A nearest-neighbor algorithm error-corrected the raw reads and collapsed the reads into unique sequences, merging closely related sequences to remove PCR and sequencing errors. Alignment of CDR3 sequences to IMGT reference sequences was used to assign V, D and J gene segments. For a sequence to be retained, at least a six-nucleotide match to both a V gene segment and a J gene segment was required. A rearrangement counted as productive if the CDR3 had no stop codons and remained in frame with V and J, and every other rearrangement counted as non-productive. Following IMGT convention, CDR3 was defined as the stretch from the second conserved V-encoded cysteine to the conserved J-encoded phenylalanine. The earlier analysis of about 640 of the donors excluded any sequence lacking an unambiguous match to a single V gene segment. An earlier analysis of 450 to 650 of the donors called V segments functional above 56.7% productive rearrangements and segregating when the between-donor standard deviation exceeded 5%. A statistical classification framework was developed to diagnose cytomegalovirus status using the catalog of TCR beta chain sequences. A later analysis assigned V and J genes by comparing TCR nucleotide sequences with IMGT/GENE-DB human TR gene sequences. A later analysis assigned CDR3 sequences and most-parsimonious VDJ recombination scenarios with the TCRdist pipeline. In a later analysis, every TCR beta chain was defined by the combination of its CDR3 amino acid sequence and its V-gene family, and reads without a unique V-gene family were dropped. As a way to deal with suspected cross-contamination and a sequencing artifact, a later analysis dropped over 550 nucleotide sequences that were highly shared and had low generation probability. For each public chain, a later analysis derived a clonal expansion index from normalized ranks of inferred template counts within each repertoire. A later analysis computed generation probabilities with a VDJ recombination model fitted to out-of-frame rearrangements, and checked the results against IGoR. Hypergeometric tests were used in a later analysis to score TCR-TCR, TCR-HLA and TCR-CMV co-occurrence, with a repertoire-size bias correction applied to the TCR pairs. False discovery rates were estimated in a later analysis by permuting HLA or CMV assignments 20 times. In a later analysis, co-occurring TCRs were grouped using DBSCAN, with TCRdist sequence similarity added in when clustering inside HLA-allele-positive subsets. For co-occurrence clustering, repertoires with fewer than 30,000 or more than 120,000 public chains were excluded, along with roughly five repertoires with anomalous nucleotide sharing. Here the immuneACCESS table is served through TCRdb, limited to in-frame sequences with V and J called. Missing clones are a known gap in these copies; in checked studies unresolved V genes cover under half, and the rest lacks a known reason. The DNA gave D and trimming, while V, J and clone size come from that table. The sample table lists 55,000 to 65,000 clones, 70% to 75% of them with a count of one. The top ten clones comprise approximately 6.3% of the sample.

In total, roughly 670 healthy bone marrow donors made up the cohort. At the time of sampling, all cohort members were nominally healthy, though unrecorded immune exposures were likely present. The donor tested CMV seropositive, placing the donor among the 289 seropositive members of the cohort. A peripheral blood sample was provided by each donor, and peripheral blood mononuclear cells were used for TCR beta sequencing. Genomic DNA was extracted from the blood cell samples with the Qiagen DNeasy Blood Extraction Kit. As regards this clone: Its antigen is not yet known. No base quality values were provided; no much bigger clone lies one nucleotide off.

This clonotype was obtained from a man aged 25-40 years in good health and CMV-seropositive. The chain joins TRBV7-2 to TRBJ2-1, and 10 junctional nucleotides match TRBD1. The sequencing input was PBMCs. DNA sequence: TGTGCCAGCAGCTTAGTGGGGACAGGGGTCAATGAGCAGTTCTTC. Its protein reads: CASSLVGTGVNEQFF.